This T cell receptor beta chain is drawn from a study of early T cells in non-severe SARS-CoV-2 infection. Study details: Sequenced bulk RNA came from whole blood that was unsorted, and chains were unpaired. General study findings and limits: Private and CD4 specificities were missed by VDJdb matching, skewed to anti-spike CD8.

Unique molecular identifier tags were affixed to discrete cDNA molecules. TCRdb used MiXCR to reprocess the 5' RACE reads, holding one entry per CDR3 protein. The sample has roughly 35,000 distinct CDR3 sequences, around 7% seen once. The CDR3 loop spans 12 amino acids. Trimming took 5 bases from V and 8 from J, leaving 11 bases between them. Germline CDR1 is MRHNA and CDR2 is SNTAGT. This clonotype was found many times. What it binds is unknown. The V gene is TRBV6-4, the J gene TRBJ2-3; D call uncertain. Sample: whole blood. This sequence was found in an adult who was a healthcare worker with PCR-confirmed SARS-CoV-2 infection or an uninfected control (not recorded which). CDR3 DNA sequence: TGTGCCAGCAGTCCCGCGCCGGGTACGCAGTATTTT. As protein: CASSPAPGTQYF.